The rows below give T cell receptor beta chains drawn from one sample of a study of OX40 agonist ivuxolimab in advanced cancers. Assay used: immunoSEQ multiplex PCR; TCRdb lists only in-frame clones, some missing. Among tens of thousands of clones listed, around 90% were seen once. The sample here was CD4+ or CD8+ T cells sorted from blood, taken in a trial of the OX40 agonist ivuxolimab. The receptors shown here come from an adult with an advanced solid tumor such as melanoma, head and neck, liver or kidney cancer. The conserved cysteine and the conserved F or W are not part of the CDR3 here.

v_gene,CDR3aa
TRBV2,ASRETGGGDQPQH
TRBV28,ASQVGLAFHEQY
TRBV11-2,ASSLGTSGTDTQY
TRBV19,ASTRGLAGGSTGELF
TRBV6-1,ASMDYGYT
TRBV9,ASSVNGQPGNTIY
TRBV30,AWSVRYRLRRGYT
TRBV4-1,ASSQGPASGGNEQF
TRBV30,AWTKMGLALTGELF
TRBV5-1,ASNNGRSTNTGELF
TRBV5-1,ASSLAFGLDVSQY
TRBV13,ASSSWTESYEQY
TRBV6-1,ASSFSGRAF
TRBV27,ASSLGPGYDYT
TRBV11-2,ASSLKRTANTEAF
TRBV28,ASSTPGTGAQPQH
TRBV27,ASSQGWVAGGNEQF
TRBV29-1,SVGLAGGPDTQY
TRBV4-1,ASSHRLETQY
TRBV7-6,ASSLEGRGSGASTDTQY
TRBV13,ASSLEGEQF
TRBV7-9,ASSPNPGTSGRPYNEQF
TRBV11-3,ASSLVSDTQY
TRBV7-2,ASSPLGPLSSYNEQF
TRBV5-1,ASSLDSGMNTEAF
TRBV28,ASTLLRGREFGYT
TRBV19,ASSIGGGRGEQF
TRBV18,ASSPPAGNYGYT
TRBV20-1,SADYRNEQY
TRBV28,ASSGLGQYSYNEQF
TRBV9,ASSVRDTGELF
TRBV9,ASSALPLGTSTDTQY
TRBV4-1,ASSGSD
TRBV10-2,ASSLTGLGSPLH
TRBV7-3,ASSFQAGENTEAF
TRBV6-6,ASSYSRVNYGYT
TRBV6-6,ASSYSTSSNTEAF
TRBV28,ASSKAGVSYNEQF
TRBV28,ASFTGTVPGEPQH
TRBV27,ASSSTGEHEQY
TRBV28,ASSLRSGRAMRENEQF
TRBV4-1,ASSPGPVGTEAF
TRBV27,ASSQGARYTEAF
TRBV5-1,ASSLRHRGAV
TRBV13,ASSLTGTRNEKLF
TRBV11-2,ASSRTGGSYEQY
TRBV27,ASSTPREQF